The 7 T cell receptor beta chains below come from one sample, sequenced in a study of molecular identifiers for immune sequencing clone quantification. One entry per CDR3 protein results from TCRdb running MiXCR on the PCR reads. The profile covers about 100,000 distinct CDR3 sequences, with roughly 34% appearing a single time and 4% to 5% taken by the ten largest. Input material: naive CD8+ T cells from blood, with Jurkat cell RNA spiked in. Documented subset: FACS-sorted CD8+CD4-CCR7+CD45RA+ naive T cells. These receptors originate from a human donor in good health. Some libraries in this study had Jurkat cell RNA spiked in.

In this sample, this clonotype turned up many times. This chain connects TRBV7-8 to TRBJ2-7; D may match TRBD1 or TRBD2 (5 bases each). CDR1 is SGHVS, CDR2 FQNEAQ, per germline. V was clipped by 5 bases and J by 5 bases, with 13 bases between them. The CDR3 consists of 13 residues. CDR3 nucleotide sequence: TGTGCCAGCAGCCTTGGGGGATGGAACGAGCAGTACTTC. This gives the protein CASSLGGWNEQYF.

V and J are TRBV20-1 and TRBJ1-5, with D maybe TRBD1 (5 bases). The CDR3 length is 15 residues. With 6 bases removed from V and 4 bases from J, the gap between germline ends came to 19 bases. Looked up from germline, CDR1 is DFQATT and CDR2 is SNEGSKA (reference sequence). The CDR3 region is CSALTQEGMNQPQHF. The CDR3 region has the DNA TGCAGTGCCCTTACCCAGGAGGGGATGAATCAGCCCCAGCATTTT.

As for this clonotype: This clone may be a read error of a much larger clone one base away. This CDR3 reads CASSTTGAHERYF. The CDR3 nucleotides read TGTGCCAGCAGCACAACGGGAGCCCACGAGCGGTACTTC. The chain uses TRBV6-5 and TRBJ2-7; a weak D match, TRBD2 (6 bases). This CDR3 comprises 13 residues. Germline CDR1 is MNHEY and CDR2 is SVGAGI.

As regards this clonotype: This CDR3 fails to terminate in the conserved phenylalanine or tryptophan, so it likely reflects a read error. Here the CDR3 DNA reads TGCGCCAGCAGCCAAGATGGCGGGGGTAGCACAAATACGCAGTATAGT. Its translation is CASSQDGGGSTNTQYS. The chain is built from TRBV4-3 and TRBJ2-3; 7 positions match TRBD2. This CDR3 region has 16 residues. From germline, CDR1 is LGHNA and CDR2 YSLEER.

This chain connects TRBV7-9 to TRBJ1-1, with 10 bases aligning to TRBD1. Germline V lookup: CDR1 SEHNR, CDR2 FQNEAQ (reference sequence). CDR3 size: 16 residues. V lost 6 bases to trimming and J lost 1 base; unmatched junction nucleotides: 8. CDR3 sequence reads: CASRVTGGAWNTEAFF. The CDR3, as DNA: TGTGCCAGCAGGGTGACAGGGGGCGCCTGGAACACTGAAGCTTTCTTT.

The J gene is TRBJ2-3, the V gene TRBV6-2 or TRBV6-3, with D possibly TRBD1 on 5 matching bases. The V end lost 3 bases, the J end lost 0 bases, and 22 bases lay between the germline ends. This CDR3 has 19 residues. Looked up from germline, CDR1 is MNHEY and CDR2 is SVGEGT. The CDR3 sequence: CASSYSAGLPGLSTDTQYF. Written as DNA, the CDR3 is TGTGCCAGCAGTTATTCGGCAGGGTTGCCTGGCCTTAGCACAGATACGCAGTATTTT.

About this clonotype: A much larger clone is a single base away; this may be a read error. This chain connects TRBV28 to TRBJ2-7, with D perhaps TRBD1 (6 bases). CDR1 MDHEN and CDR2 SYDVKM come from the germline V gene. This CDR3 region has 14 residues. In DNA form, the CDR3 reads TGTGCCAGCAGTTCCGCCAGGGGCCCCTACGAGCAGGACTTC. It codes for CASSSARGPYEQDF.